The 31 T cell receptor beta chains below all came from one sample that was sequenced in a study of T cell changes during pregnancy in multiple sclerosis. The method was immunoSEQ multiplex PCR; TCRdb's version includes in-frame clones alone and lacks a portion of them. The sample records roughly 37,000 clones, 90% to 95% being singletons. The source was CD4+ T cells from peripheral blood mononuclear cells, collected in the second trimester of pregnancy. Every receptor here comes from a female donor in good health, enrolled as a control in a pregnancy study.

This clone was seen just once. The V and J genes are TRBV7-9 and TRBJ2-5, with TRBD1 matching 9 bases. CDR1 and CDR2 (germline): SEHNR, FQNEAQ (reference sequence). The CDR3 is 15 residues long. Trimming cost V 1 base and J 5 bases; bases outside gene matches: 5. The CDR3, as DNA: TGTGCCAGCAGCTTAGTCGGGACAGGGTTGGAGACCCAGTACTTC. This translates into CASSLVGTGLETQYF.

The V gene is TRBV7-9, the J gene TRBJ2-5; 7 bases line up with TRBD1. The J segment lost 4 bases and the V segment lost 3 bases, leaving 2 bases of the junction unmatched. CDR1 SEHNR and CDR2 FQNEAQ come from the germline V gene (reference sequence). This CDR3 has 13 residues. The CDR3, as DNA: TGTGCCAGCAGCTTCCGACAGGGAGAGACCCAGTACTTC. Translated: CASSFRQGETQYF.

The V gene is TRBV30, the J gene TRBJ1-2; unclear D gene. Looked up from germline, CDR1 is GTSNPN and CDR2 is SVGIG (reference sequence). This CDR3 spans 10 amino acids. V shed 3 bases and J shed 5 bases, with 4 bases lying between them. The CDR3 region has the DNA TGTGCCTGGAGCGGTTATGGCTACACCTTC. Its translation is CAWSGYGYTF.

A remark on this clone: This sample also contains other DNA sequences that code for the same CDR3. The V and J genes are TRBV11-2 and TRBJ2-2; no reliable D call. This CDR3 spans 13 amino acids. The germline V gene has CDR1 SGHAT and CDR2 FQNNGV. V lost 0 bases to trimming and J lost 6 bases, with 5 bases between them. The CDR3 sequence is CASSLESSGELFF. The CDR3 bases are TGTGCCAGCAGCTTAGAAAGCTCCGGGGAGCTGTTTTTT.

The chain carries TRBV4-2 and TRBJ2-1; 12 bases map to TRBD1. V was clipped by 3 bases and J by 9 bases; unmatched bases: 15. Germline CDR1 reads LGHNA; CDR2 reads YNFKEQ. The CDR3 spans 18 residues. The CDR3 loop reads CASSHERFGTGGSGEQFF. CDR3 nucleotide sequence: TGTGCCAGCAGCCATGAGCGATTCGGGACAGGGGGCTCTGGTGAGCAGTTCTTC.

The chain has TRBV30 and TRBJ2-1; 11 bases line up with TRBD1. Germline lookup yields CDR1 GTSNPN and CDR2 SVGIG (reference sequence). This CDR3 is built from 15 residues. The V and J ends lost 3 bases and 9 bases, in that order; junction bases with no gene match: 10. The CDR3 sequence is CAWSDSGTGGIEQFF. CDR3 sequence (DNA): TGTGCCTGGAGCGACTCCGGGACAGGGGGAATTGAGCAGTTCTTC.

The genes are TRBV25-1 and TRBJ2-3, with D perhaps TRBD1 (6 bases). Trimming pared 5 bases from V and 3 bases from J, leaving 9 bases between. The CDR3 has 13 residues. Germline V lookup: CDR1 MGHDK, CDR2 SYGVNS. The CDR3, as DNA: TGTGCCAGCAGTATTACAGGGACAGATACGCAGTATTTT. It specifies CASSITGTDTQYF.

The CDR3 DNA is TGCGCCAGCAGGCCTGGACAGGGAGGCGGGGAGCTGTTTTTT. It encodes CASRPGQGGGELFF. This rearrangement joins TRBV10-1 to TRBJ2-2, with 8 bases that match TRBD1. The ends lost 6 bases at V and 7 bases at J; junction bases unmatched: 7. Germline V gene sequence: CDR1 WNHNN, CDR2 SYGVQD (reference sequence). The CDR3 is 14 residues long.

V and J are TRBV27 and TRBJ2-1; 7 nucleotides agree with TRBD1. The CDR3 sequence is 17 residues long. CDR1 MNHEY and CDR2 SMNVEV come from the germline V gene (reference sequence). After removal of 6 bases from V and 7 bases from J, the junction contained 18 bases not matched to a gene. In nucleotides, the CDR3 is TGTGCCAGCAGCTTCCGGCCGGGACAGTGGCCTGTAAATGAGCAGTTCTTC. Its protein product is CASSFRPGQWPVNEQFF.

The chain carries TRBV11-3 and TRBJ2-7; D is perhaps TRBD2 (5 bases). The CDR3 covers 13 residues. The germline gives CDR1 SGHNT, CDR2 YENEEA. The V end was cut by 3 bases, the J end by 1 base, with 7 bases between. The CDR3 here is CASSLGESYEQYF. The CDR3 region has the DNA TGTGCCAGCAGCTTGGGAGAATCCTACGAGCAGTACTTC.

The rearrangement joins TRBV7-9 to TRBJ2-7; TRBD2 matches at 9 bases. CDR3 length: 15 amino acids. V was pared by 5 bases and J by 9 bases, with 14 bases of the junction left unmatched. CDR1 and CDR2 from the germline V gene are SEHNR and FQNEAQ (reference sequence). The CDR3 DNA sequence: TGTGCCAGCAGCCCCCCCGGGACTAGCAATGGTGGGCAGTACTTC. This translates into CASSPPGTSNGGQYF.

This sequence joins TRBV6-1 and TRBJ2-3; D perhaps matches TRBD1 (5 bases). The ends were cut back, 3 bases at V and 8 bases at J, with 15 bases in the middle. Germline CDR1 reads MNHNS; CDR2 reads SASEGT. This CDR3 region has 14 residues. The CDR3 spells CASSDRRLQGTQYF. The CDR3 region has the DNA TGTGCCAGCAGTGACAGGAGACTTCAGGGTACGCAGTATTTT.

The chain is built from TRBV7-8 and TRBJ2-3; D is uncertain. CDR3 length equals 15 residues. Trimming left V 2 bases short and J 0 bases short, with 9 bases between. Germline V lookup: CDR1 SGHVS, CDR2 FQNEAQ. CDR3 coding DNA: TGTGCCAGCAGCTTATGGTACGGTAGCACAGATACGCAGTATTTT. Residues: CASSLWYGSTDTQYF.

The CDR3 sequence is CASSLPSSGANVLTF. The CDR3 region has the DNA TGTGCCAGCAGTCTCCCCTCCTCTGGGGCCAACGTCCTGACTTTC. The chain carries TRBV5-4 and TRBJ2-6; no clear D gene. Trimming took off 5 bases at V and 0 bases at J, with 9 bases between the two ends. Germline V lookup: CDR1 SGHNT, CDR2 YYREEE (reference sequence). The CDR3 consists of 15 residues.

The chain joins TRBV2 to TRBJ1-1; D is possibly TRBD1 (5 bases). V was pared by 10 bases and J by 3 bases, with 15 bases between. CDR1 and CDR2 (germline): SNHLY, FYNNEI. This CDR3 spans 13 amino acids. The CDR3 is CAKQDLGYTEAFF. The CDR3 DNA reads as TGTGCCAAACAGGACCTGGGGTACACTGAAGCTTTCTTT.

The CDR3, as DNA: TGTGCCAGTAGTAATTCGGGAGGGGTGAGCACTGAAGCTTTCTTT. It codes for CASSNSGGVSTEAFF. The chain carries TRBV19 and TRBJ1-1; possibly TRBD1 for D (5 bases). CDR3 length equals 15 residues. The germline V gene encodes CDR1 LNHDA and CDR2 SQIVND (reference sequence). V was shortened by 4 bases and J by 4 bases, with 16 bases between the two germline ends. Together with reference TRBV19 and TRBJ1-1, the CDR3 gives the full variable domain: DGGITQSPKYLFRKEGQNVTLSCEQNLNHDAMYWYRQDPGQGLRLIYYSQIVNDFQKGDIAEGYSVSREKKESFPLTVTSAQKNPTAFYLCASSNSGGVSTEAFFGQGTRLTVV.

The chain uses TRBV5-4 and TRBJ2-5, with D possibly TRBD1 on 5 matching bases. V was cut by 4 bases and J by 1 base, with 14 bases left in between. Germline CDR1 SGHNT, CDR2 YYREEE (reference sequence). This CDR3 region has 15 residues. The CDR3 DNA follows: TGTGCCAGCAGCAATAGACAGAATGTCCAAGAGACCCAGTACTTC. It is translated as CASSNRQNVQETQYF. The full variable domain, rest sourced from reference TRBV5-4 and TRBJ2-5, is ETGVTQSPTHLIKTRGQQVTLRCSSQSGHNTVSWYQQALGQGPQFIFQYYREEENGRGNFPPRFSGLQFPNYSSELNVNALELDDSALYLCASSNRQNVQETQYFGPGTRLLVL.

This chain joins TRBV19 and TRBJ2-7; D gene uncertain. CDR3 length: 13 amino acids. Looked up from germline, CDR1 is LNHDA and CDR2 is SQIVND (reference sequence). With 5 bases removed from V and 5 bases from J, the gap between germline ends came to 13 bases. CDR3 in DNA: TGTGCCAGTAGTTACCTCCACAGTAACGAGCAGTACTTC. Protein sequence: CASSYLHSNEQYF.

This clone came up once. The chain joins TRBV6-5 to TRBJ1-2; 7 nucleotides line up with TRBD1. Germline V CDR1 and CDR2: MNHEY, SVGAGI. This CDR3 is 14 amino acids long. With 2 bases clipped from V and 4 bases from J, the junction kept 4 bases outside the gene matches. The CDR3 nucleotides are TGTGCCAGCAGTTACACGGACAGGTTCTATGGCTACACCTTC. It translates to CASSYTDRFYGYTF.

V gene TRBV19 combines with J gene TRBJ1-1; 11 nucleotides match TRBD1. Germline V gene data show CDR1 as LNHDA and CDR2 as SQIVND (reference sequence). The V segment lost 5 bases and the J segment 4 bases; nucleotides outside the gene matches: 6. The CDR3 loop spans 15 amino acids. CDR3 residues: CASSGGTGGGTEAFF. CDR3 bases: TGTGCCAGTAGTGGAGGGACAGGGGGAGGCACTGAAGCTTTCTTT. Drawing the rest from reference TRBV19 and TRBJ1-1, the complete variable domain is DGGITQSPKYLFRKEGQNVTLSCEQNLNHDAMYWYRQDPGQGLRLIYYSQIVNDFQKGDIAEGYSVSREKKESFPLTVTSAQKNPTAFYLCASSGGTGGGTEAFFGQGTRLTVV.

J is TRBJ1-4 and V is TRBV18, with D uncertain. The CDR3 sequence is 12 residues long. Trimming shortened V by 2 bases and J by 8 bases, and 6 bases separated the two germline ends. CDR1 and CDR2 (germline): KGHSH, LQKENI. The CDR3: CASSPSMEKLFF. CDR3 nucleotides: TGTGCCAGCTCACCATCAATGGAAAAACTGTTTTTT. Looking up the rest from reference TRBV18 and TRBJ1-4 gives the full variable domain: NAGVMQNPRHLVRRRGQEARLRCSPMKGHSHVYWYRQLPEEGLKFMVYLQKENIIDESGMPKERFSAEFPKEGPSILRIQQVVRGDSAAYFCASSPSMEKLFFGSGTQLSVL.

The V gene is TRBV27, the J gene TRBJ2-5; maybe TRBD1 (5 bases). The ends were cut back, 2 bases at V and 2 bases at J, with 6 bases in the middle. Per germline, CDR1 MNHEY and CDR2 SMNVEV (reference sequence). The CDR3 totals 13 residues. The CDR3: CASSLRTQETQYF. Written as DNA, the CDR3 is TGTGCCAGCAGTTTAAGGACACAAGAGACCCAGTACTTC.

J is TRBJ2-3 and V is TRBV11-2; 11 bases align to TRBD2. Germline V gives CDR1 SGHAT, CDR2 FQNNGV. After removal of 4 bases from V and 10 bases from J, the junction contained 10 bases not matched to a gene. This CDR3 region has 15 residues. CDR3: CASSSGVAGGPPQYF. CDR3 DNA: TGTGCCAGCAGCTCAGGAGTAGCGGGAGGGCCGCCGCAGTATTTT.

This rearrangement joins TRBV11-2 to TRBJ2-5; TRBD2 is a possible D gene (7 bases). V dropped 5 bases and J dropped 4 bases, with 17 bases sitting between them. The CDR3 runs to 15 residues. Germline CDR1 and CDR2: SGHAT and FQNNGV. Here the CDR3 reads CASSPGAREGETQYF. The CDR3 region has the DNA TGTGCCAGCAGCCCAGGGGCCAGGGAGGGAGAGACCCAGTACTTC.

The chain uses TRBV19 and TRBJ1-2; no definite D call. The CDR3 sequence is 13 residues long. Germline loops: CDR1 LNHDA, CDR2 SQIVND (reference sequence). Trimming left V 5 bases short and J 4 bases short, with 11 bases between. Here the CDR3 reads CASSPDPGYGYTF. The CDR3 DNA is TGTGCCAGTAGTCCCGACCCGGGCTATGGCTACACCTTC.

The chain carries TRBV10-1 and TRBJ2-7; TRBD2 matches at 10 bases. CDR3 length: 15 residues. The germline V gene encodes CDR1 WNHNN and CDR2 SYGVQD (reference sequence). J gave up 5 bases and V 6 bases, and 10 bases lay outside the gene matches. In DNA form, the CDR3 reads TGCGCCAGCAGGATTAGCGGGAGGCGAGGCGACGAGCAGTACTTC. This gives the protein CASRISGRRGDEQYF.

This chain joins TRBV5-6 and TRBJ2-5; TRBD2 aligns across 10 bases. V was clipped by 5 bases and J by 2 bases; unmatched bases: 9. Germline lookup yields CDR1 SGHDT and CDR2 YYEEEE. The CDR3 has 16 residues. CDR3 amino acids: CASRDVAGGYQETQYF. The CDR3 nucleotides read TGTGCCAGCAGGGACGTAGCGGGGGGATATCAAGAGACCCAGTACTTC.

The chain couples TRBV7-8 to TRBJ2-6; TRBD2 matches 7 bases. The length of the CDR3 is 19 residues. Trimming removed 1 base from V and 2 bases from J; junction bases left unmatched: 11. CDR1 is SGHVS and CDR2 is FQNEAQ in the germline V gene. CDR3 DNA sequence: TGTGCCAGCAGCTTAGTCCGGTTTGGCGGGAGCACTGGGGCCAACGTCCTGACTTTC. Translation: CASSLVRFGGSTGANVLTF.

This clone was observed a single time. J is TRBJ1-3 and V is TRBV7-9; a weak D match, TRBD1 (6 bases). Trimming shortened V by 8 bases and J by 0 bases, and 11 bases separated the two germline ends. The germline V gene encodes CDR1 SEHNR and CDR2 FQNEAQ (reference sequence). This CDR3 contains 14 residues. This CDR3 is CASRDKSSGNTIYF. The CDR3 DNA sequence: TGTGCCAGCCGGGACAAGAGCTCTGGAAACACCATATATTTT.

The chain has TRBV30 and TRBJ2-7; 11 positions match TRBD1. The V and J ends lost 5 bases and 3 bases, in that order; junction bases with no gene match: 15. Looked up from germline, CDR1 is GTSNPN and CDR2 is SVGIG (reference sequence). The CDR3 consists of 17 residues. DNA for the CDR3: TGTGCCTGGTCAAGAAAACTCGGGACAGGGGGTTTCTACGAGCAGTACTTC. This encodes CAWSRKLGTGGFYEQYF.

This chain joins TRBV9 and TRBJ1-6; TRBD1 aligns across 7 bases. Germline CDR1 reads SGDLS; CDR2 reads YYNGEE. This CDR3 is 14 amino acids long. Trimming removed 4 bases from V and 7 bases from J; junction bases left unmatched: 5. In DNA form, the CDR3 reads TGTGCCAGCAGCCCCCGGGACAGAAATTCACCCCTCCACTTT. Encoded protein: CASSPRDRNSPLHF.